Shown below are 22 T cell receptor beta chains from a single sample sequenced in a study of technical replicates of blood from a handful of donors. Profiling relied on immunoSEQ multiplex PCR, and the TCRdb table lists in-frame clones only, not all of them. Of tens of thousands of clones in the sample, about 97% are singletons; the top ten hold roughly 0.25%. Sequenced input: T cells isolated from PBMCs. All receptors come from a human donor in good health.

This clone came up once. The chain combines TRBV19 with TRBJ1-2; possible D gene TRBD1, 5 bases. The length of the CDR3 is 14 residues. CDR1 LNHDA and CDR2 SQIVND come from the germline V gene (reference sequence). The V and J ends lost 3 bases and 4 bases respectively, with 12 bases between them. This CDR3 reads CASSIRASGYGYTF. The CDR3 nucleotides read TGTGCCAGTAGTATCAGGGCATCGGGCTATGGCTACACCTTC.

The CDR3 DNA sequence: TGTGCCATCGACGGGTGGAACACTGAAGCTTTCTTT. Amino acid sequence: CAIDGWNTEAFF. The V and J genes are TRBV11-2 and TRBJ1-1; D is unclear. The CDR3 has 12 residues. Germline V gene data show CDR1 as SGHAT and CDR2 as FQNNGV. Trimming removed 10 bases from V and 1 base from J, with 10 bases in between.

The chain combines TRBV7-3 with TRBJ2-3, with 9 positions matching TRBD2. The CDR3 spans 16 residues. Germline CDR1 and CDR2: SGHTA and FQGTGA. The J segment lost 4 bases and the V segment lost 4 bases, leaving 9 bases of the junction unmatched. This CDR3 is CASSSPTSGLADTQYF. The CDR3 bases are TGTGCCAGCAGCTCCCCGACTAGCGGTTTAGCAGATACGCAGTATTTT. Supplemented by reference TRBV7-3 and TRBJ2-3, the full variable domain reads GAGVSQTPSNKVTEKGKYVELRCDPISGHTALYWYRQSLGQGPEFLIYFQGTGAADDSGLPNDRFFAVRPEGSVSTLKIQRTERGDSAVYLCASSSPTSGLADTQYFGPGTRLTVL.

The chain links TRBV4-1 to TRBJ1-2, with 8 bases that match TRBD1. The junction had 11 bases not matched to a gene; V was cut back by 3 bases and J by 5 bases. From germline, CDR1 is MGHRA and CDR2 YSYEKL. The CDR3 sequence is 16 residues long. CDR3 residues: CASSHEPGQDLYGYTF. The CDR3 bases are TGCGCCAGCAGCCACGAACCGGGACAGGACCTTTATGGCTACACCTTC.

The CDR3 bases are TGTGCCAGCAGTTTATGGGTGCAGGGGGCGAAGGGTCAGCCCCAGCATTTT. Residues: CASSLWVQGAKGQPQHF. This rearrangement joins TRBV27 to TRBJ1-5, with TRBD1 matching 8 bases. CDR3 length: 17 residues. From germline, CDR1 is MNHEY and CDR2 SMNVEV (reference sequence). The J segment lost 6 bases and the V segment lost 1 base, leaving 11 bases of the junction unmatched.

The gene calls are TRBV2 and TRBJ2-7; 9 bases agree with TRBD1. The ends lost 7 bases at V and 1 base at J; junction bases unmatched: 5. Looked up from germline, CDR1 is SNHLY and CDR2 is FYNNEI. The CDR3 totals 14 residues. The CDR3 sequence: CASTVDRGSYEQYF. The CDR3 coding sequence is TGTGCCAGCACTGTGGACAGGGGTTCCTACGAGCAGTACTTC.

This chain connects TRBV5-8 to TRBJ1-2; 7 bases align to TRBD1. Germline V gene lookup returns CDR1 SGHTS and CDR2 YDEGEE. This CDR3 contains 14 residues. Losses at the gene ends were 2 bases for V and 8 bases for J; bases not matched to a gene: 9. The CDR3 region is CASSLYLGGRGYTF. The DNA of the CDR3 is TGTGCCAGCAGCTTATATCTAGGGGGCAGAGGCTACACCTTC.

This clone has only one observation. V usage is TRBV4-3 and J usage is TRBJ2-5; D is unresolved. Germline V gives CDR1 LGHNA, CDR2 YSLEER. Trimming took off 1 base at V and 1 base at J, with 7 bases between the two ends. The CDR3 is made up of 14 amino acids. This chain's CDR3 is CASSQGLGQETQYF. The CDR3 DNA sequence: TGCGCCAGCAGCCAAGGACTGGGCCAAGAGACCCAGTACTTC.

The genes are TRBV11-3 and TRBJ2-2, with 9 bases matching TRBD1. Per germline, CDR1 SGHNT and CDR2 YENEEA. J lost 6 bases, V lost 5 bases, and 7 bases had no gene match. This CDR3 is 15 amino acids long. For the CDR3, the DNA is TGTGCCAGCAGCCCCCGGGACAGGGATTCCGGGGAGCTGTTTTTT. This encodes CASSPRDRDSGELFF.

The V call is TRBV27, the J call TRBJ1-4; D call uncertain. From germline, CDR1 is MNHEY and CDR2 SMNVEV (reference sequence). The CDR3 has 13 amino acids. V gave up 4 bases and J gave up 8 bases, with 11 bases separating them. The CDR3 here is CASSSHRKEKLFF. DNA for the CDR3: TGTGCCAGCAGTTCACACCGAAAGGAAAAACTGTTTTTT.

The V call is TRBV10-3, the J call TRBJ2-5, with 7 nucleotides matching TRBD2. This CDR3 spans 15 amino acids. Germline CDR1 reads ENHRY; CDR2 reads SYGVKD. Germline trimming cut 11 bases from V and 1 base from J; bases unmatched to any gene: 13. This chain's CDR3 is CAVSVLLAPQETQYF. The CDR3 nucleotides read TGTGCCGTCTCCGTTTTACTAGCGCCCCAAGAGACCCAGTACTTC.

This chain connects TRBV10-3 to TRBJ2-3, with TRBD2 as a possible D gene (5 bases). The length of the CDR3 is 12 residues. Germline values: CDR1 ENHRY, CDR2 SYGVKD. Trimming removed 10 bases from V and 0 bases from J, with 8 bases in between. The CDR3 loop reads CATSGSTDTQYF. CDR3 nucleotide sequence: TGTGCCACCAGCGGTAGCACAGATACGCAGTATTTT.

The V call is TRBV2, the J call TRBJ2-7; D might be TRBD1 (6 bases). Germline-derived CDR1 and CDR2 are SNHLY and FYNNEI. This CDR3 region has 13 residues. Deletions cut 3 bases from V and 3 bases from J, with 9 bases between. The chain's CDR3 is CASSEDSIYEQYF. The CDR3 DNA sequence: TGTGCCAGCAGTGAGGACAGTATCTACGAGCAGTACTTC. Full variable domain (rest looked up from reference TRBV2 and TRBJ2-7): EPEVTQTPSHQVTQMGQEVILRCVPISNHLYFYWYRQILGQKVEFLVSFYNNEISEKSEIFDDQFSVERPDGSNFTLKIRSTKLEDSAMYFCASSEDSIYEQYFGPGTRLTVT.

The rearrangement links TRBV5-1 to TRBJ1-1; 7 positions match TRBD1. The CDR3 length is 13 residues. CDR1 is SGHRS, CDR2 YFSETQ, per germline. The V segment lost 5 bases and the J segment 7 bases; nucleotides outside the gene matches: 8. For the CDR3, the DNA is TGCGCCAGCAGTACCGGGACAGCCGATGAAGCTTTCTTT. Translating gives CASSTGTADEAFF.

The chain is built from TRBV19 and TRBJ2-7; no clear D gene. The V end was cut by 0 bases, the J end by 3 bases, with 6 bases between. The CDR3 is 13 residues long. Germline V lookup: CDR1 LNHDA, CDR2 SQIVND (reference sequence). The CDR3 nucleotides are TGTGCCAGTAGTATAGATGAGCGCTACGAGCAGTACTTC. Its protein is CASSIDERYEQYF.

This sequence joins TRBV28 and TRBJ2-2; TRBD1 agrees at 11 bases. The CDR3 is made up of 15 amino acids. After removal of 5 bases from V and 7 bases from J, the junction contained 6 bases not matched to a gene. Germline V gene sequence: CDR1 MDHEN, CDR2 SYDVKM. CDR3 DNA: TGTGCCAGCAGTGTTAGGGACAGGGGGAACGGGGAGCTGTTTTTT. The encoded protein is CASSVRDRGNGELFF.

This chain connects TRBV7-3 to TRBJ1-1; 9 bases line up with TRBD1. CDR1 is SGHTA and CDR2 is FQGTGA in the germline V gene. The CDR3 totals 17 residues. The V and J ends lost 4 bases and 3 bases, in that order; junction bases with no gene match: 12. CDR3 protein: CASSSISLGQGHTEAFF. The CDR3 nucleotides are TGTGCCAGCAGCTCAATATCCCTGGGACAGGGCCACACTGAAGCTTTCTTT.

The J gene is TRBJ1-2, the V gene TRBV7-9, with a possible D match to TRBD1 (5 bases). The germline V gene encodes CDR1 SEHNR and CDR2 FQNEAQ (reference sequence). There are 12 residues in the CDR3. V lost 1 base and J 5 bases, leaving 5 bases between the germline ends. The CDR3 sequence is CASSLGQYGYTF. The CDR3 DNA follows: TGTGCCAGCAGCTTAGGACAGTATGGCTACACCTTC.

The V and J genes are TRBV13 and TRBJ2-7; 10 bases are a match to TRBD2. V lost 1 base and J lost 6; bases outside the gene matches: 9. Germline V lookup: CDR1 PRHDT, CDR2 FYEKMQ (reference sequence). The CDR3 spans 16 residues. CDR3 in amino acids: CASSLEASGRPSEQYF. Written as DNA, the CDR3 is TGTGCCAGCAGCTTAGAGGCTAGCGGGAGACCGTCCGAGCAGTACTTC.

This clone came up once. The chain carries TRBV9 and TRBJ2-7, with a tentative D call TRBD1 (6 bases). The germline V gene encodes CDR1 SGDLS and CDR2 YYNGEE. The CDR3 contains 15 residues. V was shortened by 4 bases and J by 2 bases, with 16 bases between the two germline ends. CDR3 amino acids: CASSPERQAPYEQYF. CDR3 coding DNA: TGTGCCAGCAGCCCGGAACGACAGGCCCCCTACGAGCAGTACTTC.

The chain couples TRBV19 to TRBJ1-2; no definite D call. Trimming pared 9 bases from V and 0 bases from J, leaving 17 bases between. CDR3 length: 15 residues. CDR1 is LNHDA, CDR2 SQIVND, per germline (reference sequence). As DNA, the CDR3 is TGTGCCAGCGGTGCCGCACAAGGAGCTAACTATGGCTACACCTTC. This translates into CASGAAQGANYGYTF. The full variable domain, with the rest looked up from reference TRBV19 and TRBJ1-2, is DGGITQSPKYLFRKEGQNVTLSCEQNLNHDAMYWYRQDPGQGLRLIYYSQIVNDFQKGDIAEGYSVSREKKESFPLTVTSAQKNPTAFYLCASGAAQGANYGYTFGSGTRLTVV.

The chain employs TRBV27 and TRBJ2-1; the D gene is possibly TRBD2 (5 bases). Per germline, CDR1 MNHEY and CDR2 SMNVEV (reference sequence). This CDR3 is 13 amino acids long. V was shortened by 6 bases and J by 2 bases, with 8 bases between the two germline ends. CDR3 bases: TGTGCCAGCAGAGTAGCGCCCTACAATGAGCAGTTCTTC. As protein: CASRVAPYNEQFF.